Sequencing of this TCR beta chain was carried out in a study of cytomegalovirus exposure and HLA in healthy donors. Broader study findings: Most TCR sequences proved rare, with some public TCRs found in many donors. CMV serostatus was the only recorded immune exposure for donors.

The PCR ran on 60 Vbeta and 13 Jbeta primers. Clones were sequenced by immunoSEQ multiplex PCR, and TCRdb holds only the in-frame ones, with some missing. The data show 200,000 or so clones, and the top ten clones hold 0.74%. The study sampled nominally healthy donors, though unrecorded immune exposures were likely. With regard to this clone: Its antigen is unidentified.

CDR3 length: 14 residues. V dropped 3 bases and J dropped 2 bases, with 10 bases sitting between them. Germline V gives CDR1 KGHSH, CDR2 LQKENI. The sequenced sample consisted of PBMCs. The sequence came from a boy aged 5-17 years in good health and CMV-seronegative. This chain links TRBV18 with TRBJ2-5; weak D call: TRBD2 (5 bases). DNA of the CDR3: TGTGCCAGCTCACCTAACCGGGGTCAAGAGACCCAGTACTTC. This translates into CASSPNRGQETQYF.